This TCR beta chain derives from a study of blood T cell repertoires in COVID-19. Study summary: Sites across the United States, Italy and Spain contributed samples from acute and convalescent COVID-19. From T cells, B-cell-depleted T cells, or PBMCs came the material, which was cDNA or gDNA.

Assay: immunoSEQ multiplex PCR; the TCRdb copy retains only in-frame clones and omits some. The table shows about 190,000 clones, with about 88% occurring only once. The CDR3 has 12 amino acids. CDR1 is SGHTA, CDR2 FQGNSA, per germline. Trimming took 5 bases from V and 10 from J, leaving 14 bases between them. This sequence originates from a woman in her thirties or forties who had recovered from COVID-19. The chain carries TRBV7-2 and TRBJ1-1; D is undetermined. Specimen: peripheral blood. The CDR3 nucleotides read TGTGCCAGCAGCGGGCTGGGAGAGGCAGCTTTCTTT. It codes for CASSGLGEAAFF.